This T cell receptor beta chain comes out of a study of T cell responses to AZD1222 COVID-19 vaccine. Germline CDR1 is MNHEY and CDR2 is SMNVEV (reference sequence). The CDR3 is 15 amino acids. Unmatched junction bases numbered 6, after V lost 6 bases and J lost 4 bases. The table came from immunoSEQ multiplex PCR; TCRdb's copy has only in-frame clones and leaves some out. The table lists about 130,000 clones, roughly nine tenths of them singletons. The chain recombines TRBV27 with TRBJ2-2; 9 nucleotides align to TRBD1. The TCR was taken from an adult in good health. This sample comprised peripheral blood, obtained on day 0 of AZD1222 vaccination. Written as DNA, the CDR3 is TGTGCCAGCAGCGGGGACAGGGCCGGCACCGGGGAGCTGTTTTTT. Residues: CASSGDRAGTGELFF.